The 28 T cell receptor beta chains presented below share a single source sample, sequenced in a study of monozygotic twins with inflammatory bowel disease. From the 5' RACE reads, TCRdb lists one entry per CDR3 protein and no DNA. There are approximately 330,000 distinct CDR3 sequences in the sample, with roughly 2% held by the top ten. The sample consisted of blood. The receptors were gathered from a human donor with ulcerative colitis or Crohn's disease, or a healthy co-twin of an affected twin (not recorded which).

V gene TRBV20-1 combines with J gene TRBJ2-1; TCRdb designates TRBD2, a call that cannot be tested without DNA. Germline assignment: CDR1 DFQATT and CDR2 SNEGSKA (reference sequence). The CDR3 has 14 amino acids. CDR3 sequence reads: CSASSGRDYNEQFF.

The chain carries TRBV29-1 and TRBJ2-7; lacking DNA, the TRBD1 call made by TCRdb goes unchecked. Germline lookup yields CDR1 SQVTM and CDR2 ANQGSEA. The CDR3 spans 14 residues. This CDR3 is CSVEDPQGSSEQYF.

The J gene is TRBJ1-6, the V gene TRBV7-8; no DNA is available, so the TRBD1 call from TCRdb remains unchecked. Germline V gives CDR1 SGHVS, CDR2 FQNEAQ. This CDR3 spans 15 amino acids. CDR3: CASSLARGLNSPLHF.

The CDR3 loop is CASSEWADTQYF. The chain links TRBV12-3 or TRBV12-4 to TRBJ2-3. The CDR3 has 12 residues.

CDR3 loop: CATSRAAGLYYEQYF. The rearrangement joins TRBV15 to TRBJ2-7; TCRdb outputs TRBD2, but without DNA this stays unchecked. There are 15 residues in the CDR3. Germline V gene sequence: CDR1 LNHNV, CDR2 YYDKDF (reference sequence).

The genes are TRBV25-1 and TRBJ1-6. Germline V CDR1 and CDR2: MGHDK, SYGVNS. This CDR3 is 15 amino acids long. CDR3 sequence: CASRGLGSYNSPLHF.

The chain recombines TRBV5-1 with TRBJ1-2; TCRdb returns TRBD1, unconfirmable since there is no DNA. The CDR3 totals 15 residues. Per germline, CDR1 SGHRS and CDR2 YFSETQ. Here the CDR3 reads CASSLEGQGASGYTF. Variable domain in full (rest from reference TRBV5-1 and TRBJ1-2): KAGVTQTPRYLIKTRGQQVTLSCSPISGHRSVSWYQQTPGQGLQFLFEYFSETQRNKGNFPGRFSGRQFSNSRSEMNVSTLELGDSALYLCASSLEGQGASGYTFGSGTRLTVV.

This chain links TRBV11-2 with TRBJ2-1. Germline values: CDR1 SGHAT, CDR2 FQNNGV. The CDR3 is 15 residues long. The CDR3 reads CASSLVKVPRNEQFF.

This chain links TRBV7-7 with TRBJ2-1; there is no DNA to check the TCRdb D call of TRBD1. The CDR3 contains 14 residues. Germline V gene data show CDR1 as SSHAT and CDR2 as FNYEAQ (reference sequence). The CDR3 spells CASSTTTGVGEQFF. The full variable domain, rest sourced from reference TRBV7-7 and TRBJ2-1, is GAGVSQSPRYKVTKRGQDVTLRCDPISSHATLYWYQQALGQGPEFLTYFNYEAQPDKSGLPSDRFSAERPEGSISTLTIQRTEQRDSAMYRCASSTTTGVGEQFFGPGTRLTVL.

This chain uses TRBV28 with TRBJ1-5. Germline assignment: CDR1 MDHEN and CDR2 SYDVKM. CDR3 size: 15 residues. The CDR3 sequence: CASSFGPFSNQPQHF.

The rearrangement uses TRBV7-8 and TRBJ2-2. CDR3 length equals 15 residues. Germline V lookup: CDR1 SGHVS, CDR2 FQNEAQ. The chain's CDR3 is CASSLDRGDTGELFF.

The chain couples TRBV7-2 to TRBJ2-2. Germline V CDR1 and CDR2: SGHTA, FQGNSA. CDR3 length: 15 residues. CDR3: CASSSFVIKDRELFF.

The gene calls are TRBV4-1 and TRBJ2-7; TCRdb's assignment of TRBD2 cannot be checked, as there is no DNA. CDR1 MGHRA and CDR2 YSYEKL come from the germline V gene. The CDR3 totals 16 residues. This CDR3 is CASSQSTSGRAREQYF.

V gene TRBV2 combines with J gene TRBJ2-2. Germline values: CDR1 SNHLY, CDR2 FYNNEI. The CDR3 contains 13 residues. CDR3: CASSEADTGELFF.

The V gene is TRBV4-3, the J gene TRBJ1-6; the TCRdb D gene call, TRBD1, has no DNA to confirm it. There are 16 residues in the CDR3. Germline CDR1 is LGHNA and CDR2 is YSLEER. The CDR3 spells CASSQGGGQGNSPLHF.

The chain employs TRBV12-3 or TRBV12-4 and TRBJ1-2; TCRdb picks TRBD1, but there is no DNA to check that call. This CDR3 is 13 amino acids long. The CDR3 loop is CASSPDTFYGYTF.

CDR3 in amino acids: CASSPVPGGYNEQFF. The chain has TRBV18 and TRBJ2-1; checking the TCRdb D call of TRBD1 is not possible without DNA. Germline V CDR1 and CDR2: KGHSH, LQKENI. CDR3 size: 15 residues.

V usage is TRBV20-1 and J usage is TRBJ2-3; TCRdb selects TRBD1, and the lack of DNA leaves this call unchecked. CDR1 DFQATT and CDR2 SNEGSKA come from the germline V gene (reference sequence). The CDR3 runs to 17 residues. CDR3 region: CSARGGTRRVATDTQYF.

V gene TRBV6-4 combines with J gene TRBJ2-1; the TCRdb D gene call, TRBD1, has no DNA to confirm it. From germline, CDR1 is MRHNA and CDR2 SNTAGT. The CDR3 length is 13 residues. The CDR3 loop is CASSDGTENEQFF.

The J gene is TRBJ2-1, the V gene TRBV18; as DNA is missing, the TRBD1 call by TCRdb cannot be tested. In germline, CDR1 is KGHSH, CDR2 LQKENI. The length of the CDR3 is 13 residues. The CDR3 is CASSPGATGEQFF.

The genes are TRBV5-1 and TRBJ1-1; TCRdb's D call, TRBD1, is unchecked because there is no DNA. This CDR3 spans 15 amino acids. Germline values: CDR1 SGHRS, CDR2 YFSETQ. CDR3 in amino acids: CASSLGGQERTEAFF.

This chain links TRBV4-3 with TRBJ1-2; with no DNA, the TCRdb D assignment of TRBD1 cannot be verified. Germline lookup yields CDR1 LGHNA and CDR2 YSLEER. The CDR3 consists of 13 residues. CDR3: CASSQTGEYGYTF.

The chain employs TRBV29-1 and TRBJ2-1. The CDR3 has 11 amino acids. Germline V CDR1 and CDR2: SQVTM, ANQGSEA. CDR3 residues: CSVASENEQFF.

The chain has TRBV5-1 and TRBJ1-4. The length of the CDR3 is 12 residues. The V gene's germline CDR1 is SGHRS and CDR2 YFSETQ. The CDR3 protein is CASRARNEKLFF.

This chain connects TRBV4-1 to TRBJ2-5; TCRdb gives TRBD1 as the D gene, but with no DNA this cannot be confirmed. Germline CDR1 MGHRA, CDR2 YSYEKL. The CDR3 totals 16 residues. The CDR3 sequence: CASSQGDPGFQETQYF.

This rearrangement joins TRBV6-5 to TRBJ2-6; TCRdb calls TRBD1, which cannot be checked without DNA. This CDR3 has 18 residues. The germline V gene has CDR1 MNHEY and CDR2 SVGAGI. The CDR3 spells CASSYPAGVSSGANVLTF.

The chain is built from TRBV7-2 and TRBJ2-1. The germline CDR1 and CDR2 sequences are SGHTA and FQGNSA. The CDR3 is 15 residues long. The CDR3 region is CASSLGGDNYNEQFF.

The V call is TRBV5-1, the J call TRBJ1-1. The V gene's germline CDR1 is SGHRS and CDR2 YFSETQ. The CDR3 extends over 14 amino acids. CDR3 protein: CASSLWNRNTEAFF.